Listed here are 7 T cell receptor beta chains from one sample, sequenced in a study of OX40 agonist ivuxolimab in advanced cancers. The method was immunoSEQ multiplex PCR; TCRdb's version includes in-frame clones alone and lacks a portion of them. The sample lists tens of thousands of clones, about 82% occurring once. The sequences come from CD4+ or CD8+ T cells sorted from blood, collected in a trial of the OX40 agonist ivuxolimab. Receptors originate from an adult with an advanced solid tumor such as melanoma, head and neck, liver or kidney cancer.

The chain links TRBV7-9 to TRBJ2-1, with D hard to call. Germline CDR1 is SEHNR and CDR2 is FQNEAQ (reference sequence). V was cut by 2 bases and J by 9 bases, with 11 bases left in between. The CDR3 spans 13 residues. The chain's CDR3 is CASSLPDDGEQFF. The CDR3 DNA sequence: TGTGCCAGCAGCTTACCCGATGATGGTGAGCAGTTCTTC.

This clone has a handful of counts. The J gene is TRBJ2-3, the V gene TRBV6-5; 8 bases map to TRBD1. V shed 4 bases, J shed 2 bases, and the junction held 5 bases outside the gene matches. CDR3 size: 15 residues. The germline gives CDR1 MNHEY, CDR2 SVGAGI. The CDR3: CASSSDRDPTDTQYF. DNA of the CDR3: TGTGCCAGCAGTTCGGACAGGGACCCCACAGATACGCAGTATTTT.

The chain has TRBV25-1 and TRBJ1-4; possible D gene TRBD1, 6 bases. Deletions cut 3 bases from V and 3 bases from J, with 14 bases between. Germline CDR1 reads MGHDK; CDR2 reads SYGVNS. The CDR3 has 16 residues. The CDR3 DNA sequence: TGTGCCAGCAGTGATCTGCGACAGGCGCCTAATGAAAAACTGTTTTTT. This translates into CASSDLRQAPNEKLFF.

The V and J genes are TRBV5-6 and TRBJ1-1; D gene unclear. Trimming removed 0 bases from V and 7 bases from J, with 10 bases in between. There are 13 residues in the CDR3. Germline V gives CDR1 SGHDT, CDR2 YYEEEE. The DNA for the CDR3 is TGTGCCAGCAGCTTGGATTTAGCCAGTGAAGCTTTCTTT. Protein: CASSLDLASEAFF.

This rearrangement joins TRBV11-2 to TRBJ2-2, with a tentative D call TRBD1 (5 bases). This CDR3 spans 13 amino acids. The germline CDR1 and CDR2 sequences are SGHAT and FQNNGV. V dropped 7 bases and J dropped 2 bases, with 8 bases sitting between them. The CDR3, as DNA: TGTGCCAGCATTCAGGGAAACACCGGGGAGCTGTTTTTT. Protein product: CASIQGNTGELFF.

The chain couples TRBV7-2 to TRBJ2-1; 13 positions agree with TRBD2. The CDR3 loop spans 19 amino acids. Germline CDR1 is SGHTA and CDR2 is FQGNSA. The J segment lost 5 bases and the V segment lost 2 bases, leaving 12 bases of the junction unmatched. CDR3: CASSLYAKIGTSGDNEQFF. For the CDR3, the DNA is TGTGCCAGCAGCTTATACGCAAAGATCGGGACTAGCGGGGACAATGAGCAGTTCTTC.

This chain's CDR3 is CASSPGDRGVQETQYF. CDR3 in DNA: TGTGCCAGCAGCCCGGGGGACAGGGGGGTCCAAGAGACCCAGTACTTC. This chain connects TRBV7-9 to TRBJ2-5, with TRBD1 matching over 11 bases. V was clipped by 5 bases and J by 1 base; unmatched bases: 6. Germline V lookup: CDR1 SEHNR, CDR2 FQNEAQ (reference sequence). CDR3 size: 16 residues. The whole variable domain, remainder taken from reference TRBV7-9 and TRBJ2-5, is DTGVSQNPRHKITKRGQNVTFRCDPISEHNRLYWYRQTLGQGPEFLTYFQNEAQLEKSRLLSDRFSAERPKGSFSTLEIQRTEQGDSAMYLCASSPGDRGVQETQYFGPGTRLLVL.